A selection of T cell receptor beta chains follows, all from one sample in a study of T cell repertoires in cytomegalovirus infection. A single record per CDR3 protein comes from TCRdb applying MiXCR to the reads. This table has under 300,000 distinct CDR3 sequences, about a sixth appearing once. Material for sequencing was CD8+ T cells from PBMCs. Receptors were obtained from a human donor in good health (CMV status not recorded). Some clones in this sample may be carry-over from other donors' samples. Each CDR3 is given with its conserved first and last residue. The D gene is left open where the match is weak. Some rows have no size entry. The others give once, few or many, or a class for an expanded clone.

clone size: .; D gene: .; J gene: TRBJ1-5; V gene: TRBV20-1; CDR3 protein: CSARALGAGGQPQHF; CDR3 DNA: TGCAGTGCTAGAGCGCTGGGGGCGGGCGGGCAGCCCCAGCATTTT
clone size: many; D gene: TRBD1; J gene: TRBJ2-7; V gene: TRBV28; CDR3 protein: CASSFDSTGDEQYF; CDR3 DNA: TGTGCCAGCAGTTTCGATTCCACAGGGGACGAGCAGTACTTC
clone size: many; D gene: .; J gene: TRBJ2-7; V gene: TRBV28; CDR3 protein: CASRMVEPYEQYF; CDR3 DNA: TGTGCCAGCAGAATGGTGGAGCCCTACGAGCAGTACTTC
clone size: .; D gene: .; J gene: TRBJ1-3; V gene: TRBV13; CDR3 protein: CASSLGRKQEYSGNTIYF; CDR3 DNA: TGTGCCAGCAGCTTAGGAAGAAAACAGGAATACTCTGGAAACACCATATATTTT
clone size: few; D gene: TRBD2; J gene: TRBJ2-7; V gene: TRBV6-5; CDR3 protein: CASWEGLGEQYF; CDR3 DNA: TGTGCCAGCTGGGAGGGTCTTGGGGAGCAGTACTTC
clone size: few; D gene: .; J gene: TRBJ2-5; V gene: TRBV10-3; CDR3 protein: CAISEGPEDQETQYF; CDR3 DNA: TGTGCCATCAGTGAAGGACCCGAAGACCAAGAGACCCAGTACTTC
clone size: many; D gene: TRBD2; J gene: TRBJ2-3; V gene: TRBV11-2; CDR3 protein: CASSLRTSGGASRIDTQYF; CDR3 DNA: TGTGCCAGCAGCCTAAGAACTAGCGGGGGGGCCTCGAGAATAGATACGCAGTATTTT
clone size: few; D gene: .; J gene: TRBJ1-2; V gene: TRBV6-5; CDR3 protein: CASSYSNAIWYGYTF; CDR3 DNA: TGTGCCAGCAGTTACTCGAACGCTATTTGGTATGGCTACACCTTC
clone size: many; D gene: .; J gene: TRBJ1-2; V gene: TRBV7-9; CDR3 protein: CASRMPGVNYGYTF; CDR3 DNA: TGTGCCAGCCGAATGCCCGGAGTCAACTATGGCTACACCTTC
clone size: .; D gene: TRBD2; J gene: TRBJ2-7; V gene: TRBV7-6; CDR3 protein: CASSLARGFEQYF; CDR3 DNA: TGTGCCAGCAGCTTAGCGCGGGGGTTCGAGCAGTACTTC
clone size: .; D gene: .; J gene: TRBJ1-1; V gene: TRBV7-6; CDR3 protein: CASSLRINTEAFF; CDR3 DNA: TGTGCTAGCAGCTTACGGATTAACACTGAAGCTTTCTTT
clone size: .; D gene: .; J gene: TRBJ1-1; V gene: TRBV5-6; CDR3 protein: CASSFEGRQVEAFF; CDR3 DNA: TGTGCCAGCAGCTTTGAGGGGAGACAGGTTGAAGCTTTCTTT
clone size: few; D gene: TRBD1; J gene: TRBJ1-2; V gene: TRBV6-6; CDR3 protein: CASQGDRGWGYTF; CDR3 DNA: TGTGCCAGTCAGGGGGACAGGGGATGGGGCTACACCTTC
clone size: few; D gene: .; J gene: TRBJ2-3; V gene: TRBV28; CDR3 protein: CASSGGEKEPGDTQYF; CDR3 DNA: TGTGCCAGCAGTGGCGGCGAAAAGGAACCTGGAGATACGCAGTATTTT
clone size: .; D gene: .; J gene: TRBJ2-4; V gene: TRBV7-9; CDR3 protein: CASSGGYGADKNIQYF; CDR3 DNA: TGTGCCAGCAGCGGGGGTTATGGAGCAGACAAAAACATTCAGTACTTC
clone size: .; D gene: .; J gene: TRBJ2-6; V gene: TRBV10-3; CDR3 protein: CAISADTDLGANVLTF; CDR3 DNA: TGTGCCATCAGCGCTGACACGGATTTGGGGGCCAACGTCCTGACTTTC
clone size: .; D gene: .; J gene: TRBJ2-2; V gene: TRBV10-3; CDR3 protein: CAIRVPTGELFF; CDR3 DNA: TGTGCCATCCGGGTCCCCACCGGGGAGCTGTTTTTT
clone size: .; D gene: .; J gene: TRBJ2-2; V gene: TRBV5-4; CDR3 protein: CASSGGPTETGELFF; CDR3 DNA: TGTGCCAGCAGCGGAGGGCCAACTGAGACCGGGGAGCTGTTTTTT
clone size: many; D gene: .; J gene: TRBJ2-7; V gene: TRBV12-3/TRBV12-4; CDR3 protein: CASSPPAGIEQYF; CDR3 DNA: TGTGCCAGCAGCCCTCCCGCCGGGATTGAGCAGTACTTC
clone size: .; D gene: TRBD2; J gene: TRBJ2-5; V gene: TRBV6-6; CDR3 protein: CASSYAMGAGVQETQYF; CDR3 DNA: TGTGCCAGCAGTTACGCTATGGGAGCGGGGGTACAAGAGACCCAGTACTTC
clone size: .; D gene: TRBD1; J gene: TRBJ1-1; V gene: TRBV6-6; CDR3 protein: CASSYQTGGRANTEAFF; CDR3 DNA: TGTGCCAGCAGTTACCAGACAGGGGGCCGAGCGAACACTGAAGCTTTCTTT
clone size: few; D gene: .; J gene: TRBJ2-7; V gene: TRBV12-3/TRBV12-4; CDR3 protein: CASSYHPYEQYF; CDR3 DNA: TGTGCCAGCAGCTACCACCCCTACGAGCAGTACTTC
clone size: many; D gene: .; J gene: TRBJ1-4; V gene: TRBV7-9; CDR3 protein: CASSSTRMDRNTNEKLFF; CDR3 DNA: TGTGCCAGCAGCTCGACCCGCATGGACAGAAATACTAATGAAAAACTGTTTTTT
clone size: .; D gene: .; J gene: TRBJ2-7; V gene: TRBV6-1; CDR3 protein: CASRARDIVGEQYF; CDR3 DNA: TGTGCCAGCAGGGCTCGGGACATCGTGGGGGAGCAGTACTTC
clone size: .; D gene: TRBD1; J gene: TRBJ2-1; V gene: TRBV2; CDR3 protein: CASSDTGTGVLEQFF; CDR3 DNA: TGTGCCAGCAGTGATACTGGGACAGGGGTTCTTGAGCAGTTCTTC
clone size: few; D gene: TRBD1; J gene: TRBJ1-2; V gene: TRBV4-1; CDR3 protein: CASSQDTGGNGYTF; CDR3 DNA: TGCGCCAGCAGCCAAGATACAGGGGGTAATGGCTACACCTTC
clone size: many; D gene: .; J gene: TRBJ1-1; V gene: TRBV15; CDR3 protein: CATSNAKNTEAFF; CDR3 DNA: TGTGCCACCAGCAATGCCAAGAACACTGAAGCTTTCTTT
clone size: .; D gene: TRBD1; J gene: TRBJ2-2; V gene: TRBV9; CDR3 protein: CASSIGTVNTGELFF; CDR3 DNA: TGTGCCAGCAGCATCGGGACAGTGAACACCGGGGAGCTGTTTTTT
clone size: .; D gene: .; J gene: TRBJ2-7; V gene: TRBV19; CDR3 protein: CASSMAGKPYEQYF; CDR3 DNA: TGTGCCAGTAGTATGGCTGGTAAACCCTACGAGCAGTACTTC
clone size: few; D gene: TRBD2; J gene: TRBJ2-7; V gene: TRBV20-1; CDR3 protein: CSAAGTSRSYEQYF; CDR3 DNA: TGCAGTGCTGCCGGGACTAGCCGTTCCTACGAGCAGTACTTC
clone size: many; D gene: .; J gene: TRBJ2-7; V gene: TRBV7-9; CDR3 protein: CASSRTRLGGEEQYF; CDR3 DNA: TGTGCCAGCAGCCGCACGCGATTAGGGGGGGAGGAGCAGTACTTC
clone size: many; D gene: .; J gene: TRBJ2-3; V gene: TRBV7-2; CDR3 protein: CASSPLSSTSTDTQYF; CDR3 DNA: TGTGCCAGCAGTCCCCTTAGTTCTACTAGCACAGATACGCAGTATTTT
clone size: .; D gene: TRBD1; J gene: TRBJ2-7; V gene: TRBV19; CDR3 protein: CASSITRTGGYEQYF; CDR3 DNA: TGTGCCAGTAGTATCACCCGGACAGGGGGCTACGAGCAGTACTTC
clone size: .; D gene: TRBD1; J gene: TRBJ1-2; V gene: TRBV7-3; CDR3 protein: CASSSPPGTVNYGYTF; CDR3 DNA: TGTGCCAGCAGCTCACCGCCCGGGACAGTTAACTATGGCTACACCTTC
clone size: few; D gene: TRBD1; J gene: TRBJ1-1; V gene: TRBV19; CDR3 protein: CASRAGGSWVEAFF; CDR3 DNA: TGTGCCAGTCGGGCAGGGGGTTCGTGGGTTGAAGCTTTCTTT
clone size: many; D gene: .; J gene: TRBJ2-1; V gene: TRBV7-9; CDR3 protein: CASSLARFGRVWVQFF; CDR3 DNA: TGTGCCAGCAGCTTAGCACGTTTCGGCAGGGTCTGGGTGCAGTTCTTC
clone size: .; D gene: .; J gene: TRBJ1-3; V gene: TRBV5-6; CDR3 protein: CASSRDYRGSGNTIYF; CDR3 DNA: TGTGCCAGCAGCCGGGACTACAGAGGCTCTGGAAACACCATATATTTT
clone size: .; D gene: .; J gene: TRBJ2-7; V gene: TRBV6-1; CDR3 protein: CASSEWVRTPGYEQYF; CDR3 DNA: TGTGCCAGCAGTGAATGGGTCCGCACCCCGGGATACGAGCAGTACTTC
clone size: once; D gene: .; J gene: TRBJ2-7; V gene: TRBV6-2/TRBV6-3; CDR3 protein: CASTKRWGIYEQYF; CDR3 DNA: TGTGCCAGCACCAAGCGCTGGGGAATCTACGAGCAGTACTTC
clone size: many; D gene: .; J gene: TRBJ2-1; V gene: TRBV28; CDR3 protein: CASSPGGEDNEQFF; CDR3 DNA: TGTGCCAGCAGTCCAGGAGGCGAAGACAATGAGCAGTTCTTC
clone size: few; D gene: TRBD1; J gene: TRBJ1-6; V gene: TRBV5-6; CDR3 protein: CASSLSSGTGGSSPLHF; CDR3 DNA: TGTGCCAGCAGCTTGAGCTCCGGGACAGGGGGTTCTTCACCCCTCCACTTT
clone size: many; D gene: .; J gene: TRBJ2-3; V gene: TRBV2; CDR3 protein: CASSGGTDTQYF; CDR3 DNA: TGTGCCAGCAGCGGGGGCACAGATACGCAGTATTTT
clone size: many; D gene: TRBD2; J gene: TRBJ2-3; V gene: TRBV7-2; CDR3 protein: CASSSLAGAPDTQYF; CDR3 DNA: TGTGCCAGCAGCTCCCTAGCGGGGGCCCCCGATACGCAGTATTTT
clone size: many; D gene: TRBD1; J gene: TRBJ1-5; V gene: TRBV6-1; CDR3 protein: CASLWGTGANQPQHF; CDR3 DNA: TGTGCCAGCCTTTGGGGGACAGGAGCCAATCAGCCCCAGCATTTT
clone size: .; D gene: .; J gene: TRBJ2-3; V gene: TRBV2; CDR3 protein: CASSPTVGGTDTQYF; CDR3 DNA: TGTGCCAGCAGCCCTACGGTAGGGGGAACAGATACGCAGTATTTT